This is a list of T cell receptor beta chains from one sample in a study of Graves' ophthalmopathy and Graves' hyperthyroidism. TCRdb re-analysed the multiplex PCR reads in MiXCR, keeping a single row per CDR3 protein. Of over 150,000 distinct CDR3 sequences in the sample, roughly two fifths were seen once. Material for sequencing was peripheral blood. The receptor set was obtained from a woman between 40 and 55 years old with Graves' ophthalmopathy. Both conserved end residues are part of each CDR3. Fields, in order: clone size, CDR3 length, J gene, V gene, D gene, CDR3 DNA, CDR3 protein. The D gene is left open where the match is weak. Clone sizes are given selectively: once, few, many, or a class where the clone is expanded.

size: many; length: 15; J: TRBJ1-5; V: TRBV5-1; D: TRBD1; DNA: TGCGCCAGCAGGGAGACAGGGGGAAGCAATCAGCCCCAGCATTTT; CDR3: CASRETGGSNQPQHF
size: many; length: 14; J: TRBJ1-2; V: TRBV6-1; D: .; DNA: TGTGCCAGCAAAGAAGTTAGTGGATCCTATGGCTACACCTTC; CDR3: CASKEVSGSYGYTF
size: .; length: 14; J: TRBJ1-2; V: TRBV28; D: TRBD1; DNA: TGTGCCAGCAGGACGGGACAGGGTGCCTATGGCTACACCTTC; CDR3: CASRTGQGAYGYTF
size: many; length: 13; J: TRBJ1-1; V: TRBV12-3/TRBV12-4; D: .; DNA: TGTGCCAGCAGCCGTTTATCGAACACTGAAGCTTTCTTT; CDR3: CASSRLSNTEAFF
size: many; length: 14; J: TRBJ1-1; V: TRBV5-1; D: .; DNA: TGCGCCAGCAGCACCCCAACAGGGAACACTGAAGCTTTCTTT; CDR3: CASSTPTGNTEAFF
size: many; length: 14; J: TRBJ1-2; V: TRBV2; D: TRBD1; DNA: TGTGCCAGCACATGGCAGGGGGCGTCGAATGGCTACACCTTC; CDR3: CASTWQGASNGYTF
size: .; length: 16; J: TRBJ1-2; V: TRBV11-2; D: TRBD1; DNA: TGTGCCAGCAGCCAACAACAGGGGGCTGGGAACTATGGCTACACCTTC; CDR3: CASSQQQGAGNYGYTF
size: .; length: 13; J: TRBJ1-1; V: TRBV7-2; D: .; DNA: TGTGCCAGCAGCCCCCGTTTGAACACTGAAGCTTTCTTT; CDR3: CASSPRLNTEAFF
size: many; length: 13; J: TRBJ2-5; V: TRBV6-5; D: TRBD1; DNA: TGTGCCAGCACCTTGGACAGGGGAGAGACCCAGTACTTC; CDR3: CASTLDRGETQYF
size: many; length: 13; J: TRBJ1-1; V: TRBV10-3; D: TRBD1; DNA: TGTGCCGCTCAAGGGACAGGGAACACTGAAGCTTTCTTT; CDR3: CAAQGTGNTEAFF
size: .; length: 16; J: TRBJ1-3; V: TRBV6-1; D: TRBD1; DNA: TGTGCCAGCAGTCCCGGGACAGGGACCTCTGGAAACACCATATATTTT; CDR3: CASSPGTGTSGNTIYF
size: many; length: 15; J: TRBJ1-6; V: TRBV5-1; D: TRBD1; DNA: TGCGCCAGCAGCGGAACCACAGGGGGCAATTCACCCCTCCACTTT; CDR3: CASSGTTGGNSPLHF
size: .; length: 13; J: TRBJ1-2; V: TRBV15; D: TRBD1; DNA: TGTGCCACCAGCCGCGACAGGGGGTATGGCTACACCTTC; CDR3: CATSRDRGYGYTF
size: many; length: 13; J: TRBJ1-1; V: TRBV6-5; D: TRBD1; DNA: TGTGCCAGCAGCTATCCGGCAGGGGGGAGGGCTTTCTTT; CDR3: CASSYPAGGRAFF
size: many; length: 14; J: TRBJ2-7; V: TRBV20-1; D: TRBD2; DNA: TGCAGTGCCACACGACTAGCGGGTGCCTACGAGCAGTACTTC; CDR3: CSATRLAGAYEQYF
size: .; length: 12; J: TRBJ1-5; V: TRBV28; D: .; DNA: TGTGCCAGCATCGGCGGCAATCAGCCCCAGCATTTT; CDR3: CASIGGNQPQHF
size: many; length: 12; J: TRBJ2-7; V: TRBV7-2; D: .; DNA: TGTGCCAGCAGCGCGAGCTCCTACGAGCAGTACTTC; CDR3: CASSASSYEQYF
size: many; length: 13; J: TRBJ2-7; V: TRBV10-3; D: TRBD2; DNA: TGTGCCATCGGGACTAGCGGACCCTACGAGCAGTACTTC; CDR3: CAIGTSGPYEQYF
size: many; length: 12; J: TRBJ1-3; V: TRBV24-1; D: .; DNA: TGTGCCACCAGCAACTCTGGAAACACCATATATTTT; CDR3: CATSNSGNTIYF
size: .; length: 14; J: TRBJ2-7; V: TRBV28; D: .; DNA: TGTGCCAGCAGTTTACCGGGACCGGCCTACGAGCAGTACTTC; CDR3: CASSLPGPAYEQYF
size: many; length: 15; J: TRBJ1-3; V: TRBV20-1; D: TRBD1; DNA: TGCAGTGCTAGAGATACAGGGGTCGTTGGAAACACCATATATTTT; CDR3: CSARDTGVVGNTIYF
size: many; length: 14; J: TRBJ1-2; V: TRBV6-5; D: TRBD1; DNA: TGTGCCAGCAGTTACGGGGACAGGAACTATGGCTACACCTTC; CDR3: CASSYGDRNYGYTF
size: many; length: 14; J: TRBJ1-1; V: TRBV28; D: .; DNA: TGTGCCAGCAACCCGTGGGCATTGGGCACTGAAGCTTTCTTT; CDR3: CASNPWALGTEAFF
size: many; length: 13; J: TRBJ1-2; V: TRBV7-9; D: .; DNA: TGTGCCAGCAGCGGTCCCGACAGCTATGGCTACACCTTC; CDR3: CASSGPDSYGYTF
size: .; length: 13; J: TRBJ1-2; V: TRBV24-1; D: .; DNA: TGTGCCACCAGTGAGCAGGGGTTGGACGGCTACACCTTC; CDR3: CATSEQGLDGYTF
size: many; length: 13; J: TRBJ1-5; V: TRBV6-5; D: .; DNA: TGTGCCAGCAGGAGGGACGGCAATCAGCCCCAGCATTTT; CDR3: CASRRDGNQPQHF
size: .; length: 15; J: TRBJ1-2; V: TRBV6-5; D: TRBD1; DNA: TGTGCCAGCAGTTACTCGACAGGGGGCTTCGGTGGCTACACCTTC; CDR3: CASSYSTGGFGGYTF
size: many; length: 14; J: TRBJ1-2; V: TRBV28; D: .; DNA: TGTGCCAGCAGCACACAGGGACTACTCTATGGCTACACCTTC; CDR3: CASSTQGLLYGYTF
size: .; length: 11; J: TRBJ2-7; V: TRBV20-1; D: .; DNA: TGCAGTGCGAGCACGGCGGGCGAGCAGTACTTC; CDR3: CSASTAGEQYF
size: .; length: 14; J: TRBJ2-7; V: TRBV19; D: .; DNA: TGTGCCAGTAGTAGAGGAGGGGACACCTACGAGCAGTACTTC; CDR3: CASSRGGDTYEQYF
size: many; length: 14; J: TRBJ2-7; V: TRBV11-3; D: TRBD2; DNA: TGTGCCAGCAGCCCGGGGACTAGATGGGGCGAGCAGTACTTC; CDR3: CASSPGTRWGEQYF
size: .; length: 14; J: TRBJ2-7; V: TRBV3-1; D: .; DNA: TGTGCCAGCAGCCAATATGGGTATAACTACGAGCAGTACTTC; CDR3: CASSQYGYNYEQYF
size: .; length: 13; J: TRBJ2-7; V: TRBV15; D: TRBD2; DNA: TGTGCCACCAAGGCTAGCGGGAGGTACGAGCAGTACTTC; CDR3: CATKASGRYEQYF
size: .; length: 11; J: TRBJ2-7; V: TRBV6-2/TRBV6-3; D: TRBD1; DNA: TGTGCCAGCAGCGACAGGGGGAATGAGTACTTC; CDR3: CASSDRGNEYF
size: many; length: 15; J: TRBJ2-2; V: TRBV5-5; D: .; DNA: TGTGCCAGCAGCTTGGCGGTGGGGCGCACCTGGGAGCTGTTTTTT; CDR3: CASSLAVGRTWELFF
size: many; length: 14; J: TRBJ1-5; V: TRBV27; D: TRBD1; DNA: TGTGCCAGCAGCCCACAGGGGGGCAATCAGCCCCAGCATTTT; CDR3: CASSPQGGNQPQHF
size: many; length: 14; J: TRBJ1-1; V: TRBV2; D: .; DNA: TGTGCCAGCACCCAAACTGGGGGAGGCACTGAAGCTTTCTTT; CDR3: CASTQTGGGTEAFF
size: many; length: 14; J: TRBJ2-7; V: TRBV11-1; D: .; DNA: TGTGCCAGCAGAGAAGACAGACTGAGGTACGAGCAGTACTTC; CDR3: CASREDRLRYEQYF
size: many; length: 15; J: TRBJ2-4; V: TRBV28; D: TRBD1; DNA: TGTGCCAGCAGCCTCAGGACGGACAGGGGATACATTCAGTACTTC; CDR3: CASSLRTDRGYIQYF
size: .; length: 13; J: TRBJ1-2; V: TRBV12-3/TRBV12-4; D: .; DNA: TGTGCCAGCAGTTTAACCCACAGCTATGGCTACACCTTC; CDR3: CASSLTHSYGYTF
size: many; length: 15; J: TRBJ1-1; V: TRBV6-2/TRBV6-3; D: TRBD1; DNA: TGTGCCAGCAGTCCGCTCGGACAGGGGAACACTGAAGCTTTCTTT; CDR3: CASSPLGQGNTEAFF
size: .; length: 15; J: TRBJ1-3; V: TRBV12-3/TRBV12-4; D: .; DNA: TGTGCCAGCAGTCCCGCAGGGTCCCCCGGAAACACCATATATTTT; CDR3: CASSPAGSPGNTIYF
size: .; length: 18; J: TRBJ1-1; V: TRBV6-2/TRBV6-3; D: TRBD1; DNA: TGTGCCAGCAGTTACGTATTATCCGCCGGGACAGGACCCGTCAAGGCTTTCTTT; CDR3: CASSYVLSAGTGPVKAFF
size: many; length: 14; J: TRBJ1-2; V: TRBV18; D: .; DNA: TGTGCCAGCTCACTCTCTGGGGGGGATGATGGCTACACCTTC; CDR3: CASSLSGGDDGYTF
size: many; length: 14; J: TRBJ2-5; V: TRBV20-1; D: TRBD1; DNA: TGCAGTGCCCTGGGGGACAGGGGGCGGGAGACCCAGTACTTC; CDR3: CSALGDRGRETQYF